Each of the 27 T cell receptor beta chains below was sequenced from the same sample in a study of T cells in Graves' hyperthyroidism and ophthalmopathy. TCR beta CDR3 regions were amplified from RNA transcripts. HTBI primers were employed in a first-round RT-PCR of the TCR CDR3. TCRdb reprocessed the multiplex PCR reads via MiXCR and lists one record per CDR3 protein. Of a few hundred thousand distinct CDR3 sequences in the sample, around 45% are singletons; the top ten hold more than 7%. The sample comprised peripheral blood or thyroid tissue (not recorded which). These receptors were taken from a woman between 18 and 29 years old with Graves' hyperthyroidism.

Many counts were recorded for this clonotype. The V gene is TRBV29-1, the J gene TRBJ2-7, with D possibly called TRBD1 or TRBD2 (6 bases each). Looked up from germline, CDR1 is SQVTM and CDR2 is ANQGSEA. The V end lost 7 bases, the J end lost 7 bases, and 20 bases lay between the germline ends. This CDR3 contains 13 residues. This CDR3 reads CSAEGGKVGEQYF. The CDR3, as DNA: TGCAGCGCCGAAGGGGGGAAGGTCGGAGAGCAGTACTTC.

There are a few counts of this clonotype. The gene calls are TRBV24-1 and TRBJ2-3; 9 bases align to TRBD2. This CDR3 is 17 amino acids long. V was clipped by 6 bases and J by 0 bases; unmatched bases: 9. From germline, CDR1 is KGHDR and CDR2 SFDVKD. The CDR3 is CATSPGLARASTDTQYF. In nucleotides, the CDR3 is TGTGCCACCAGTCCCGGACTAGCGCGTGCTAGCACAGATACGCAGTATTTT.

The table lists this clonotype with a few counts. The genes are TRBV2 and TRBJ1-5; possibly TRBD1 for D (6 bases). CDR1 SNHLY and CDR2 FYNNEI come from the germline V gene. Trimming stripped 8 bases from V and 11 bases from J, with 19 bases between. The CDR3 is 13 amino acids. CDR3 residues: CASLGGRQETQHF. CDR3 bases: TGTGCCAGCTTGGGGGGGCGGCAAGAGACCCAGCATTTT.

The V call is TRBV12-3 or TRBV12-4, the J call TRBJ1-2; D is possibly TRBD1 (6 bases). Trimming took 2 bases from V and 12 from J, leaving 16 bases between them. The CDR3 totals 13 residues. The CDR3, as DNA: TGTGCCAGCAGTTTACAGGGGAACTCTGGAAACACCTTC. It is translated as CASSLQGNSGNTF.

This clonotype has a handful of counts. The V gene is TRBV7-2, the J gene TRBJ2-2; TRBD2 matches 10 bases. V trimming: 6 bases; J trimming: 1 base; junction bases outside the gene matches: 11. The CDR3 extends over 18 amino acids. From germline, CDR1 is SGHTA and CDR2 FQGNSA. The CDR3, as DNA: TGTGCCAGCAGTTTATATCCTAGCGGGGGAGAGAACACCGGGGAGCTGTTTTTT. This translates into CASSLYPSGGENTGELFF.

This chain connects TRBV9 to TRBJ2-7, with 8 bases aligning to TRBD2. Germline loops: CDR1 SGDLS, CDR2 YYNGEE. J lost 1 base, V lost 0 bases, and 6 bases had no gene match. The CDR3 runs to 16 residues. The CDR3 loop reads CASSVESGSESYEQYF. As DNA, the CDR3 is TGTGCCAGCAGCGTAGAGAGCGGGAGCGAGTCCTACGAGCAGTACTTC.

The chain has TRBV4-3 and TRBJ1-3; tentatively, D is TRBD1 (5 bases). In germline, CDR1 is LGHNA, CDR2 YSLEER. V gave up 0 bases and J gave up 1 base, with 10 bases separating them. The CDR3 totals 16 residues. DNA of the CDR3: TGCGCCAGCAGCCAAGAGGGGGTTAGGTCTGGAAACACCATATATTTT. The encoded protein is CASSQEGVRSGNTIYF.

This clonotype showed up many times. V and J are TRBV10-3 and TRBJ1-1, with D possibly TRBD1 on 5 matching bases. Germline CDR1 reads ENHRY; CDR2 reads SYGVKD. Trimming removed 7 bases at V and 0 bases at J, with 15 bases between. The CDR3 totals 15 residues. Here the CDR3 DNA reads TGTGCCATCACCGACAGAAACACTATGAACACTGAAGCTTTCTTT. Its translation: CAITDRNTMNTEAFF.

This clonotype was counted at least ten times. The chain couples TRBV12-3 or TRBV12-4 to TRBJ1-5; perhaps TRBD1 as D (5 bases). The ends were cut back, 4 bases at V and 0 bases at J, with 13 bases in the middle. The CDR3 length is 16 residues. CDR3 sequence reads: CASSSRDSYSNQPQHF. CDR3 DNA sequence: TGTGCCAGCAGTTCACGTGACAGCTATAGCAATCAGCCCCAGCATTTT.

This clonotype was observed at least ten times. The chain carries TRBV7-8 and TRBJ2-2, with D tentatively TRBD2 (5 bases). Germline V gene data show CDR1 as SGHVS and CDR2 as FQNEAQ. The CDR3 runs to 15 residues. V shed 6 bases and J shed 1 base, with 12 bases lying between them. CDR3 protein: CASREVVWNTGELFF. In DNA form, the CDR3 reads TGTGCCAGCAGGGAGGTGGTATGGAACACCGGGGAGCTGTTTTTT.

The chain employs TRBV29-1 and TRBJ2-7; D is perhaps TRBD2 (5 bases). The CDR3 consists of 13 residues. Germline CDR1 SQVTM, CDR2 ANQGSEA. Trimming left V 6 bases short and J 2 bases short, with 14 bases between. This CDR3 reads CSVGIADPYEQYF. The CDR3 DNA reads TGCAGCGTCGGGATCGCGGATCCCTACGAGCAGTACTTC.

This clonotype was seen many times. This chain joins TRBV6-2 or TRBV6-3 and TRBJ2-2, with D maybe TRBD2 (6 bases). Per germline, CDR1 MNHEY and CDR2 SVGEGT. The CDR3 covers 13 residues. The V gene lost 5 bases and the J gene lost 3 bases, with 7 bases spanning the gap. CDR3 protein: CASSPSDTGELFF. The CDR3 coding sequence is TGTGCCAGCAGTCCTAGCGACACCGGGGAGCTGTTTTTT.

This clonotype turned up a few times. V usage is TRBV5-4 and J usage is TRBJ1-1, with 8 bases lining up with TRBD1. J gave up 4 bases and V 5 bases, and 7 bases lay outside the gene matches. The germline CDR1 and CDR2 sequences are SGHNT and YYREEE (reference sequence). This CDR3 has 14 residues. The CDR3 coding sequence is TGTGCCAGCAGGGGTCGACAGGGGTCCACTGAAGCTTTCTTT. Its protein product is CASRGRQGSTEAFF.

Concerning this clonotype itself: This may come from a read error, since a much larger clone is one base off. This CDR3 is CAGSLGPSSIYEQYF. The CDR3 DNA is TGTGCCGGCAGCCTGGGCCCATCTAGCATCTACGAGCAGTACTTC. The J gene is TRBJ2-7, the V gene TRBV7-2; a weak D match, TRBD2 (5 bases). Germline V lookup: CDR1 SGHTA, CDR2 FQGNSA. The CDR3 is 15 amino acids.

This clonotype was found a few times. The rearrangement joins TRBV30 to TRBJ2-7; the D is unclear. CDR3 length equals 13 residues. Germline CDR1 and CDR2: GTSNPN and SVGIG (reference sequence). V gave up 4 bases and J gave up 2 bases, with 12 bases separating them. Here the CDR3 reads CAWNRADTYEQYF. The CDR3 DNA follows: TGTGCCTGGAATCGTGCGGATACCTACGAGCAGTACTTC.

At least ten counts were recorded for this clonotype. The rearrangement links TRBV20-1 to TRBJ1-5, with TRBD1 as a possible D gene (5 bases). There are 15 residues in the CDR3. Germline V gives CDR1 DFQATT, CDR2 SNEGSKA (reference sequence). The ends were cut back, 1 base at V and 3 bases at J, with 13 bases in the middle. The CDR3 DNA is TGCAGTGCTAGAGCGCGGGGGGAGTCCAATCAGCCCCAGCATTTT. Amino acid sequence: CSARARGESNQPQHF.

This clonotype was detected many times. The V call is TRBV4-2, the J call TRBJ1-3; unclear D gene. The CDR3 loop spans 12 amino acids. Deletions cut 6 bases from V and 6 bases from J, with 9 bases between. Germline CDR1 reads LGHNA; CDR2 reads YNFKEQ. CDR3 in DNA: TGTGCCAGCAGGAACCCCGAAAACACCATATATTTT. Translating it yields CASRNPENTIYF.

The chain links TRBV7-9 to TRBJ2-7; D is undetermined. The CDR3 has 16 amino acids. V was cut by 0 bases and J by 1 base, with 13 bases left in between. Germline V lookup: CDR1 SEHNR, CDR2 FQNEAQ (reference sequence). The CDR3 sequence: CASSLARTAFSYEQYF. The CDR3 nucleotides are TGTGCCAGCAGCTTAGCGAGAACAGCCTTTTCCTACGAGCAGTACTTC.

This rearrangement joins TRBV11-2 to TRBJ2-5; weak D call: TRBD1 (7 bases). The CDR3 extends over 14 amino acids. The V gene lost 1 base and the J gene lost 4 bases, with 10 bases spanning the gap. The germline V gene encodes CDR1 SGHAT and CDR2 FQNNGV. In nucleotides, the CDR3 is TGTGCCAGCAGCTTAGCCCAGGGGGGAGAGACCCAGTACTTC. It encodes CASSLAQGGETQYF. Using reference TRBV11-2 and TRBJ2-5 for the parts outside the CDR3, the full variable domain is EAGVAQSPRYKIIEKRQSVAFWCNPISGHATLYWYQQILGQGPKLLIQFQNNGVVDDSQLPKDRFSAERLKGVDSTLKIQPAKLEDSAVYLCASSLAQGGETQYFGPGTRLLVL.

This clonotype was seen repeatedly, ten times or more. V usage is TRBV11-2 and J usage is TRBJ2-7; no definite D call. V lost 8 bases and J 4 bases, leaving 24 bases between the germline ends. Germline assignment: CDR1 SGHAT and CDR2 FQNNGV. The CDR3 is 16 amino acids. In DNA form, the CDR3 reads TGTGCCAGCGGCCCGCCGTTCTCTCGGTCTTCTTACGAGCAGTACTTC. Translation gives CASGPPFSRSSYEQYF. The full variable domain, with the rest looked up from reference TRBV11-2 and TRBJ2-7, is EAGVAQSPRYKIIEKRQSVAFWCNPISGHATLYWYQQILGQGPKLLIQFQNNGVVDDSQLPKDRFSAERLKGVDSTLKIQPAKLEDSAVYLCASGPPFSRSSYEQYFGPGTRLTVT.

The rearrangement links TRBV29-1 to TRBJ1-2; D is unclear. Germline CDR1 is SQVTM and CDR2 is ANQGSEA. CDR3 size: 12 residues. The germline V and J ends were trimmed by 3 bases and 3 bases, with 8 bases remaining between them. The CDR3 loop is CSVEWGDYGYTF. The CDR3 DNA reads as TGCAGCGTTGAGTGGGGTGACTATGGCTACACCTTC.

In its sample, this clonotype was seen many times. V and J are TRBV7-3 and TRBJ1-2, with D perhaps matching TRBD1 (5 bases). V lost 3 bases to trimming and J lost 7 bases, with 15 bases between them. Germline CDR1 reads SGHTA; CDR2 reads FQGTGA. This CDR3 is built from 14 residues. The CDR3: CASSLGGEEGGYTF. CDR3 DNA sequence: TGTGCCAGCAGCTTGGGAGGGGAGGAAGGTGGCTACACCTTC.

This clonotype was detected only a few times. The chain joins TRBV19 to TRBJ1-1; D is ambiguous. The CDR3 runs to 14 residues. Trimming pared 3 bases from V and 4 bases from J, leaving 12 bases between. Germline loops: CDR1 LNHDA, CDR2 SQIVND (reference sequence). The CDR3 DNA sequence: TGTGCCAGTAGTATCGAAGACGTCAGCACTGAAGCTTTCTTT. It yields the protein CASSIEDVSTEAFF.

The sample holds a few counts of this clonotype. V is TRBV4-2 and J is TRBJ2-2; 11 bases agree with TRBD2. The CDR3 contains 16 residues. V lost 5 bases to trimming and J lost 5 bases; unmatched junction nucleotides: 7. CDR1 and CDR2 from the germline V gene are LGHNA and YNFKEQ. The CDR3 here is CASSNSGRAGTGELFF. CDR3 bases: TGTGCCAGCAGCAATAGCGGGAGGGCCGGGACCGGGGAGCTGTTTTTT.

This clonotype was counted many times. This rearrangement joins TRBV5-1 to TRBJ1-6; D call uncertain. The V end lost 4 bases, the J end lost 6 bases, and 14 bases lay between the germline ends. Germline CDR1 is SGHRS and CDR2 is YFSETQ. The CDR3 consists of 15 residues. CDR3 coding DNA: TGCGCCAGCAGCCTATCCGTGGGGATTAATTCACCCCTCCACTTT. Encoded protein: CASSLSVGINSPLHF.

Turning to this clonotype: The junction shows a germline mismatch at one end, possibly a read error. The chain recombines TRBV6-1 with TRBJ2-7; 10 nucleotides align to TRBD1. Looked up from germline, CDR1 is MNHNS and CDR2 is SASEGT. The CDR3 is made up of 15 amino acids. CDR3 region: CAISESQTGGSEQYF. Here the CDR3 DNA reads TGTGCCATCAGTGAGTCCCAGACAGGGGGCTCCGAGCAGTACTTC.

This clonotype showed up just a few times. The rearrangement uses TRBV7-9 and TRBJ2-1; no reliable D call. The CDR3 runs to 12 residues. V was pared by 4 bases and J by 6 bases, with 7 bases between. Germline V gene sequence: CDR1 SEHNR, CDR2 FQNEAQ (reference sequence). CDR3 residues: CASSSDANEQFF. The CDR3 bases are TGTGCCAGCAGCTCAGATGCCAATGAGCAGTTCTTC.